This T cell receptor (beta chain) was sequenced during a study of T cell repertoires in cytomegalovirus infection (dated by TCRdb to the late 2010s). Regarding the study in general: The HLA type of each donor mattered for the analysis, because public TCR beta signatures pointed to carriage of CMV infection along with the matching HLA type.

Regarding this clonotype: The specificity of this receptor is unknown. It has no much larger one-base neighbor in the sample; base qualities were not kept.

What the authors observed across the whole study: Carriers of CMV infection plus the relevant HLA type were discriminated by the cumulative frequency of public TCR beta family members in the study cohort and in an independent approximately 360-donor cohort. In the ex vivo response, HLA-C-restricted CMV-specific TCR beta clonotypes were dominant, and in two of eight donors the single most frequent clonotype came from this HLA-C-restricted group.

TCRdb shows the sequencer as Illumina HiSeq 1500. TCRdb applied fastp at Q25 and MiXCR to the public reads, then kept only in-frame beta chains. Rows matching on CDR3 protein sequence are summarized as one entry with the most common DNA and genes. Across this sample there are about 530,000 distinct CDR3 sequences, with approximately 26% seen only once. Of the sample, approximately 13% is held by the ten largest clones. The sample was PBMCs. The receptor was isolated from a human donor in good health (CMV status not recorded). Some clones in this sample may be carry-over from other donors' samples.

The nucleotide sequence is TGTGCCAGCAGCTTATCAGGGGGCGCCTATGGCTACACCTTC. Its amino acids are CASSLSGGAYGYTF. Recombination joined TRBV5-6 with TRBJ1-2; 8 bases in the middle match TRBD1. CDR1 and CDR2, per the germline V gene, are SGHDT and YYEEEE. The CDR3 goes from the cysteine to the phenylalanine over 14 residues. Just CDR3 DNA is preserved here, 42 bases in frame from base 1. The germline V and J ends show losses of 2 bases and 4 bases respectively, and no gene match explains 4 bases of the junction.